Shown below are 3 T cell receptor beta chains from a single sample sequenced in a study of T cell responses to AZD1222 COVID-19 vaccine. Some clones are missing from TCRdb's copy, which holds only in-frame ones; the method was immunoSEQ multiplex PCR. Of around 63,000 clones detected, 85% appear once; the ten largest clones hold approximately 18%. This sample comprised peripheral blood, obtained on day 0 of AZD1222 vaccination. The receptor source for this set is an adult in good health.

The rearrangement joins TRBV6-5 to TRBJ2-7; D possibly uses TRBD1 or TRBD2 (5 bases each). The V and J ends lost 0 bases and 4 bases respectively, with 13 bases between them. This CDR3 spans 15 amino acids. Germline V gene data show CDR1 as MNHEY and CDR2 as SVGAGI. Written as DNA, the CDR3 is TGTGCCAGCAGTTACTCAAGGAAGGGGACGTACGAGCAGTACTTC. Protein: CASSYSRKGTYEQYF.

V and J are TRBV2 and TRBJ2-3, with TRBD2 identical over 10 bases. The CDR3 covers 13 residues. V lost 7 bases and J lost 5; bases outside the gene matches: 3. In germline, CDR1 is SNHLY, CDR2 FYNNEI. CDR3 DNA sequence: TGTGCCAGCACCGGACTAGCGGAAGATACGCAGTATTTT. It translates to CASTGLAEDTQYF. Using reference TRBV2 and TRBJ2-3 for the parts outside the CDR3, the full variable domain is EPEVTQTPSHQVTQMGQEVILRCVPISNHLYFYWYRQILGQKVEFLVSFYNNEISEKSEIFDDQFSVERPDGSNFTLKIRSTKLEDSAMYFCASTGLAEDTQYFGPGTRLTVL.

The V gene is TRBV20-1, the J gene TRBJ1-1, with TRBD1 as a possible D gene (6 bases). V was trimmed by 3 bases and J by 4 bases, leaving 12 bases between them. Germline CDR1 DFQATT, CDR2 SNEGSKA (reference sequence). The CDR3 is made up of 13 amino acids. CDR3 protein: CSASNAGVTEAFF. The CDR3 DNA follows: TGCAGTGCTAGTAATGCAGGGGTCACTGAAGCTTTCTTT.